This T cell receptor beta chain was identified during a study of cytomegalovirus exposure and HLA in healthy donors. Participants comprised healthy donors of bone marrow. Study outcomes and limitations: Being productive about 90% or about 30% of the time was typical of most TCR beta V segments in an earlier analysis. Reported findings show TCR beta sequences accurately forecast HLA-A and HLA-B alleles in most subjects.

The germline gives CDR1 SNHLY, CDR2 FYNNEI. Trimming took 5 bases from V and 2 from J; bases not matched to a gene: 1. This CDR3 contains 14 residues. A remark on this clone: Its antigen is still unknown.

The PCR had 60 Vbeta and 13 Jbeta primers. As originally analysed: Unique TCR beta chains totaled roughly 80 million in a later count, with roughly 11 million of them shared. Profiled with immunoSEQ multiplex PCR; TCRdb holds only in-frame clones, not every one. V and J calls and clone size are given by that table; D and trimming were obtained from the DNA. Of some 150,000 clones listed, approximately 80% were seen once; the top ten hold approximately 5.6%. Input material: PBMCs. This TCR was sampled from a woman aged 35 to 49 in good health and CMV-seropositive. The rearrangement uses TRBV2 and TRBJ2-2; TRBD2 matches at 8 bases. In DNA, the CDR3 is TGTGCCAGCAGTACTAGCGGAAACACCGGGGAGCTGTTTTTT. This encodes CASSTSGNTGELFF.